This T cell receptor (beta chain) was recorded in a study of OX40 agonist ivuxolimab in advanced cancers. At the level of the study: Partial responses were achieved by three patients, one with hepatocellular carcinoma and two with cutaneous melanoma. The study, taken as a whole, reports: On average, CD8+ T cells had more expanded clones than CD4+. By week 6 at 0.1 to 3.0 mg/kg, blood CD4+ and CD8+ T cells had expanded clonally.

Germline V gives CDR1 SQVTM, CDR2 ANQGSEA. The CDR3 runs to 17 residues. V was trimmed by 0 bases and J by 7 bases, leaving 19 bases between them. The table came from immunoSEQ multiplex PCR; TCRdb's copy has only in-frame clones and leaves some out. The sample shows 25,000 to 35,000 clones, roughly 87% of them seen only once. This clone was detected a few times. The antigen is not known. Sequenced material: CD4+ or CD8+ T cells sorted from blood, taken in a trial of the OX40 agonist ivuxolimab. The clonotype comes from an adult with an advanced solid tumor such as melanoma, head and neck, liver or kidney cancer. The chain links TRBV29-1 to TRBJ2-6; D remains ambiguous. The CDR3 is CSVEDPRAVYGANVLTF. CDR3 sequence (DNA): TGCAGCGTTGAAGATCCCCGGGCAGTTTATGGTGCCAACGTCCTGACTTTC.